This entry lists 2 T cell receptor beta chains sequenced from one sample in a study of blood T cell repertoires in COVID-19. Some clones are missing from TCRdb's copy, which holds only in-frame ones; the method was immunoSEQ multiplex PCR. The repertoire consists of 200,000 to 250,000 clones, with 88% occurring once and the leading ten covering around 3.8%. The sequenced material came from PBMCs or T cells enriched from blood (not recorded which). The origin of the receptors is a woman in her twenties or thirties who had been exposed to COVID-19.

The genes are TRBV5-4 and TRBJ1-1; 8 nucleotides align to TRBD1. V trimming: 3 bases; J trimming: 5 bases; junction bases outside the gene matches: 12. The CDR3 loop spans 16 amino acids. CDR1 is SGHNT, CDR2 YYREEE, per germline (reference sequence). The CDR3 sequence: CASSSTQGGRVTEAFF. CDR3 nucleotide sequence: TGTGCCAGCAGCTCGACACAGGGGGGGAGGGTGACTGAAGCTTTCTTT.

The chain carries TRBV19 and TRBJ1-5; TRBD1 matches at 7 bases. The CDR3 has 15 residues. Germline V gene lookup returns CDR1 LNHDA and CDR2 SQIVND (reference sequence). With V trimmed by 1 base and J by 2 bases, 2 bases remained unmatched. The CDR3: CASSIVQGRNQPQHF. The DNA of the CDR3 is TGTGCCAGTAGTATAGTACAGGGGCGCAATCAGCCCCAGCATTTT.